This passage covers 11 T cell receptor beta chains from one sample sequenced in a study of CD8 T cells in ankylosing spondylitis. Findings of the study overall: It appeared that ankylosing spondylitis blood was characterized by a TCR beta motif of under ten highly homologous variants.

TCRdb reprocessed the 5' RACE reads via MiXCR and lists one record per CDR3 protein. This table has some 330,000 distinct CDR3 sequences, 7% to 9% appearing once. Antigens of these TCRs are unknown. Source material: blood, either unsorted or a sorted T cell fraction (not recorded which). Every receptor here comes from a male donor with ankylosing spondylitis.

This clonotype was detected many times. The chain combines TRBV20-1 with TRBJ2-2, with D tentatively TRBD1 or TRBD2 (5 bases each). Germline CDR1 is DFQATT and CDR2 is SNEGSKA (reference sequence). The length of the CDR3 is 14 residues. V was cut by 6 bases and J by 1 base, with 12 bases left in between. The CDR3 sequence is CSARSGGNTGELFF. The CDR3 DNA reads TGCAGTGCGCGGAGTGGGGGGAACACCGGGGAGCTGTTTTTT.

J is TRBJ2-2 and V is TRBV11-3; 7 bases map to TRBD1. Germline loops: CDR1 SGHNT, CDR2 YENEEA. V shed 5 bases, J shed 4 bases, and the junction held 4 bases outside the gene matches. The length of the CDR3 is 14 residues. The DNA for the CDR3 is TGTGCCAGCAGCGGGGGACAGATCACCGGGGAGCTGTTTTTT. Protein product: CASSGGQITGELFF.

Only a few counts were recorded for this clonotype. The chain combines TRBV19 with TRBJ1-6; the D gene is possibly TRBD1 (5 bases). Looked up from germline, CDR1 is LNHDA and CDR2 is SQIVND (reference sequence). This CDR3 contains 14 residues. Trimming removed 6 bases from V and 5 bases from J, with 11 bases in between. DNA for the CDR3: TGTGCCAGTAGGGCCACACAGGATAATTCACCCCTCCACTTT. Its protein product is CASRATQDNSPLHF.

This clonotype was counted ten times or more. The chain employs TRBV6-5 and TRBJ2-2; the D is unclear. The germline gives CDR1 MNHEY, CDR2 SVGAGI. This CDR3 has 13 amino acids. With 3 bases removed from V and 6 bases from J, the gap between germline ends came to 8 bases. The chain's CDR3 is CASSYTQAGELFF. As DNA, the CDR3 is TGTGCCAGCAGTTATACCCAGGCCGGGGAGCTGTTTTTT.

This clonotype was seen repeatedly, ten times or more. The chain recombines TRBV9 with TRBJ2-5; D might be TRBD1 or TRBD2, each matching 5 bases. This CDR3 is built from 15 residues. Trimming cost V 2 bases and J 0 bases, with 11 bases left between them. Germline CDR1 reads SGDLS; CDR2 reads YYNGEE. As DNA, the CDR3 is TGTGCCAGCAGCGTTGGGACGGCCGACCAAGAGACCCAGTACTTC. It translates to CASSVGTADQETQYF.

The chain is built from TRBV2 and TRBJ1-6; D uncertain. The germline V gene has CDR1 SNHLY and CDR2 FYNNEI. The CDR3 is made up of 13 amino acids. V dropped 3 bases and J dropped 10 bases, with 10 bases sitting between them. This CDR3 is CASSENPPSPLHF. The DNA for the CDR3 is TGTGCCAGCAGTGAGAACCCTCCGTCACCCCTCCACTTT. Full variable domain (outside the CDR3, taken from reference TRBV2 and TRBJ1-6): EPEVTQTPSHQVTQMGQEVILRCVPISNHLYFYWYRQILGQKVEFLVSFYNNEISEKSEIFDDQFSVERPDGSNFTLKIRSTKLEDSAMYFCASSENPPSPLHFGNGTRLTVT.

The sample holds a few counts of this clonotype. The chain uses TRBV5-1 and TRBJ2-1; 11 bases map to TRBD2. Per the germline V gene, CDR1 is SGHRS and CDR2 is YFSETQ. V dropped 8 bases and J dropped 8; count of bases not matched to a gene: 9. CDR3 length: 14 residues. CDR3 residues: CASHFGTSGHEQFF. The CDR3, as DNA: TGCGCCAGTCATTTCGGGACTAGCGGTCATGAGCAGTTCTTC. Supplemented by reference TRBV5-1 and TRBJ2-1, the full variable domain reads KAGVTQTPRYLIKTRGQQVTLSCSPISGHRSVSWYQQTPGQGLQFLFEYFSETQRNKGNFPGRFSGRQFSNSRSEMNVSTLELGDSALYLCASHFGTSGHEQFFGPGTRLTVL.

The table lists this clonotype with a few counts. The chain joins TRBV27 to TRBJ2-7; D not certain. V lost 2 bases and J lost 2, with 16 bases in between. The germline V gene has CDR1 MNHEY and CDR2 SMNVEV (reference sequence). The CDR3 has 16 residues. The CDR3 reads CASSLGPPSSTYEQYF. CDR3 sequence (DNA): TGTGCCAGCAGTTTAGGCCCCCCGAGCAGCACCTACGAGCAGTACTTC.

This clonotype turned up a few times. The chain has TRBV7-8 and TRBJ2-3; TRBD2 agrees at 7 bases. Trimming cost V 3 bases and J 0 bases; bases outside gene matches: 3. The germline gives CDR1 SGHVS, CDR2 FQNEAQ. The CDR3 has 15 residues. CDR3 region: CASSFQRGSTDTQYF. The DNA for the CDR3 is TGTGCCAGCAGCTTCCAGCGGGGTAGCACAGATACGCAGTATTTT.

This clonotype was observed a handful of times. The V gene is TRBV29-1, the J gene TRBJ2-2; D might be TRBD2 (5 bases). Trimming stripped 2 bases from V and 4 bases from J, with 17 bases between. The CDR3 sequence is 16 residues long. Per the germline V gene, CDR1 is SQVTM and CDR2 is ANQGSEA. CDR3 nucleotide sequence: TGCAGCGTTGAATTAGTGGGAGAAGGTTTCACCGGGGAGCTGTTTTTT. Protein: CSVELVGEGFTGELFF.

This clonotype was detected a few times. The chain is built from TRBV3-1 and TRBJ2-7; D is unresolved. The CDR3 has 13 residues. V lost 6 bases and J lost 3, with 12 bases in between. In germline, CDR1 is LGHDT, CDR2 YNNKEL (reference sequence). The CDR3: CASRESNYYEQYF. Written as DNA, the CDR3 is TGTGCCAGCAGGGAGTCGAATTACTACGAGCAGTACTTC.